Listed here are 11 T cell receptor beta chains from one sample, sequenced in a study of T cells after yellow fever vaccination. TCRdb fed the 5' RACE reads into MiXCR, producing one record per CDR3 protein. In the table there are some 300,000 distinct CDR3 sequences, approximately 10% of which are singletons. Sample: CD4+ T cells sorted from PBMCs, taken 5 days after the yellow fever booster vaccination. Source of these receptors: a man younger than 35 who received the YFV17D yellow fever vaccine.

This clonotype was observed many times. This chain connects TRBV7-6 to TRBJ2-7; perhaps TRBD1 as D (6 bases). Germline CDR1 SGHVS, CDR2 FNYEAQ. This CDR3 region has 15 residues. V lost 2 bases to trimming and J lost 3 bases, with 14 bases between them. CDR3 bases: TGTGCCAGCAGCTTACGCCGGGACACCCACTACGAGCAGTACTTC. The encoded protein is CASSLRRDTHYEQYF.

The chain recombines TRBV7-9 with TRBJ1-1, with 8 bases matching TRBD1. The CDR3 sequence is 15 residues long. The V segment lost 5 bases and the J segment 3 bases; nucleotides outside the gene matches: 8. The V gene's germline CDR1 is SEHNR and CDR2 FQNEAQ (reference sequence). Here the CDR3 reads CASSITTGGDTEAFF. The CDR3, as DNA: TGTGCCAGCAGCATAACCACAGGGGGGGACACTGAAGCTTTCTTT.

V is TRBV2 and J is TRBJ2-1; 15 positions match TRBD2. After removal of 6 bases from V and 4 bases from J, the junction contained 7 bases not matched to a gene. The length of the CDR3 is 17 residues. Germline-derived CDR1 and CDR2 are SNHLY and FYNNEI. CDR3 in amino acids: CASRKGLAGGGYNEQFF. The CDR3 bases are TGTGCCAGCAGAAAGGGACTAGCGGGGGGCGGGTACAATGAGCAGTTCTTC.

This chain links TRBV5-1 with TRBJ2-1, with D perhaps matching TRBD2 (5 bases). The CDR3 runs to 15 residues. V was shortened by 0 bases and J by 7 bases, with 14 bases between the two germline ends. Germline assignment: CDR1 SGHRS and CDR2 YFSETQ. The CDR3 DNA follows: TGCGCCAGCAGCTTGGGTGGGCCCGGGGTGAATGAGCAGTTCTTC. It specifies CASSLGGPGVNEQFF.

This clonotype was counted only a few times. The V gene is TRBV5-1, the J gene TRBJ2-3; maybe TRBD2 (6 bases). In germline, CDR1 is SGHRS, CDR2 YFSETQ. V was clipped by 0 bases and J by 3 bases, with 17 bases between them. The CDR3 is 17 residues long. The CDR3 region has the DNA TGCGCCAGCAGCTTGGCCCTCGCTGCGGGGAGGACAGATACGCAGTATTTT. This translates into CASSLALAAGRTDTQYF.

The CDR3 protein is CASSERWSSPLHF. The CDR3 DNA reads as TGTGCCAGCAGTGAAAGGTGGAGTTCACCCCTCCACTTT. The chain is built from TRBV2 and TRBJ1-6; D is unresolved. This CDR3 is built from 13 residues. Germline lookup yields CDR1 SNHLY and CDR2 FYNNEI. V lost 2 bases, J lost 9 bases, and 8 bases lay in between.

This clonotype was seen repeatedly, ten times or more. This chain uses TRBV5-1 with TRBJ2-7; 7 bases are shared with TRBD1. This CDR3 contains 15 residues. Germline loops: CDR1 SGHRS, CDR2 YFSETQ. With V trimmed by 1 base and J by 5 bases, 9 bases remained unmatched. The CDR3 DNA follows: TGCGCCAGCAGCTTGTTACCTACAGGGGTTGACGAGCAGTACTTC. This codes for CASSLLPTGVDEQYF.

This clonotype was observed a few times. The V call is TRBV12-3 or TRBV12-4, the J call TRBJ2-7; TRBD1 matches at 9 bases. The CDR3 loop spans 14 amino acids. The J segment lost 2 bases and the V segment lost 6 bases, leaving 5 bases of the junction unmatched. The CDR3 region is CASRRTGETYEQYF. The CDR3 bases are TGTGCCAGCAGGCGGACAGGGGAAACCTACGAGCAGTACTTC.

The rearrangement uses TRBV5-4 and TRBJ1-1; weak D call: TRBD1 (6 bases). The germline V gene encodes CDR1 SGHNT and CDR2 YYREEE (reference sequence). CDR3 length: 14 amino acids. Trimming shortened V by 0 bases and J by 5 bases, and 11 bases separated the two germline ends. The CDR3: CASSLAGERTEAFF. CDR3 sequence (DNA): TGTGCCAGCAGCTTGGCAGGGGAGAGAACTGAAGCTTTCTTT.

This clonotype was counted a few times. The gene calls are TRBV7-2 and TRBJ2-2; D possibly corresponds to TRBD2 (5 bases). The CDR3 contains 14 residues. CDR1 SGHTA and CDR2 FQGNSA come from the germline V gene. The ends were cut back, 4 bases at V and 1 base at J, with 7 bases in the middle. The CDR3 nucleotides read TGTGCCAGCAGCTCGGGGATGAACACCGGGGAGCTGTTTTTT. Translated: CASSSGMNTGELFF.

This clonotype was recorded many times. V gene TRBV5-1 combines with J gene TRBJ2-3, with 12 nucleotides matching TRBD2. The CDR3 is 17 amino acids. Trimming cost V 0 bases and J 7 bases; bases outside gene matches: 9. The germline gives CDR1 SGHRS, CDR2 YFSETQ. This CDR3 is CASSLETSGGPGHTQYF. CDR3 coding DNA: TGCGCCAGCAGCTTGGAGACTAGCGGGGGCCCGGGGCATACGCAGTATTTT.